The next 27 T cell receptor beta chains were all read from a single sample in a study of CD8 T cells in ankylosing spondylitis. General study results and limits: For ankylosing spondylitis blood, a TCR beta motif of 7 or 8 highly homologous variants appeared characteristic.

TCRdb passed the 5' RACE reads through MiXCR, listing each CDR3 protein once. The sample has 400,000 to 450,000 distinct CDR3 sequences; under 20% are singletons. Their antigen targets remain unknown. The sample was blood, either unsorted or a sorted T cell fraction (not recorded which). Source of these receptors: a male donor with ankylosing spondylitis.

As DNA, the CDR3 is TGCGCCAGCAGCCCAGGGACTAGCGGGAGGCCGGGAACAGATACGCAGTATTTT. Translation: CASSPGTSGRPGTDTQYF. This rearrangement joins TRBV5-1 to TRBJ2-3, with 15 bases fitting TRBD2. With 4 bases clipped from V and 3 bases from J, the junction kept 9 bases outside the gene matches. Germline CDR1 SGHRS, CDR2 YFSETQ. There are 18 residues in the CDR3.

The J gene is TRBJ2-7, the V gene TRBV7-2; TRBD1 agrees at 10 bases. V dropped 0 bases and J dropped 4; count of bases not matched to a gene: 12. The CDR3 spans 18 residues. CDR1 SGHTA and CDR2 FQGNSA come from the germline V gene. CDR3 coding DNA: TGTGCCAGCAGCTTAGCGCCTTTTGGGACAGGGGCGATATACGAGCAGTACTTC. It translates to CASSLAPFGTGAIYEQYF.

This clonotype was picked up a small number of times. J is TRBJ1-1 and V is TRBV3-1; the D is unclear. Trimming took 0 bases from V and 4 from J, leaving 9 bases between them. CDR1 and CDR2 from the germline V gene are LGHDT and YNNKEL (reference sequence). This CDR3 has 14 residues. The CDR3 DNA sequence: TGTGCCAGCAGCCAAGATGGGATCCTCACTGAAGCTTTCTTT. The encoded protein is CASSQDGILTEAFF. The complete variable domain, with remaining parts taken from reference TRBV3-1 and TRBJ1-1, reads DTAVSQTPKYLVTQMGNDKSIKCEQNLGHDTMYWYKQDSKKFLKIMFSYNNKELIINETVPNRFSPKSPDKAHLNLHINSLELGDSAVYFCASSQDGILTEAFFGQGTRLTVV.

This clonotype was found many times. This chain connects TRBV7-8 to TRBJ2-1; no clear D. This CDR3 contains 14 residues. Germline CDR1 and CDR2: SGHVS and FQNEAQ. V was shortened by 5 bases and J by 1 base, with 9 bases between the two germline ends. CDR3 DNA: TGTGCCAGCAGCCAGCGCGTATCCTACAATGAGCAGTTCTTC. Protein: CASSQRVSYNEQFF.

This clonotype was counted many times. This chain connects TRBV11-2 to TRBJ2-1, with TRBD1 as a possible D gene (6 bases). The CDR3 consists of 16 residues. The germline V gene has CDR1 SGHAT and CDR2 FQNNGV. Trimming shortened V by 4 bases and J by 1 base, and 14 bases separated the two germline ends. DNA for the CDR3: TGTGCCAGCAGCTACCATTACAGGGATTCCTACAATGAGCAGTTCTTC. It encodes CASSYHYRDSYNEQFF.

There are a few counts of this clonotype. The J gene is TRBJ2-7, the V gene TRBV25-1; the D gene is possibly TRBD1 (8 bases). Per germline, CDR1 MGHDK and CDR2 SYGVNS. CDR3 size: 12 residues. The ends were cut back, 9 bases at V and 9 bases at J, with 18 bases in the middle. The CDR3 loop is CASTGGGRRQYF. CDR3 DNA: TGTGCCAGTACAGGGGGGGGGCGGCGGCAGTACTTC.

The table lists this clonotype with a few counts. The chain joins TRBV24-1 to TRBJ2-1; either TRBD1 or TRBD2 may supply D (5 bases each). Deletions cut 1 base from V and 7 bases from J, with 16 bases between. The CDR3 runs to 16 residues. CDR1 KGHDR and CDR2 SFDVKD come from the germline V gene. CDR3 sequence (DNA): TGTGCCACCAGTGATTTCGGGACGGCCTATCTAAATGAGCAGTTCTTC. Protein product: CATSDFGTAYLNEQFF.

This clonotype was seen many times. Here the CDR3 DNA reads TGCGCCAGCAGCTTGGGAGCCCGGATTACAAACACTGAAGCTTTCTTT. Translation: CASSLGARITNTEAFF. The chain has TRBV5-1 and TRBJ1-1; D is undetermined. The CDR3 consists of 16 residues. The V gene lost 0 bases and the J gene lost 2 bases, with 14 bases spanning the gap. Per the germline V gene, CDR1 is SGHRS and CDR2 is YFSETQ. Variable domain in full (rest from reference TRBV5-1 and TRBJ1-1): KAGVTQTPRYLIKTRGQQVTLSCSPISGHRSVSWYQQTPGQGLQFLFEYFSETQRNKGNFPGRFSGRQFSNSRSEMNVSTLELGDSALYLCASSLGARITNTEAFFGQGTRLTVV.

J is TRBJ2-7 and V is TRBV7-3, with D possibly TRBD1 on 6 matching bases. Per germline, CDR1 SGHTA and CDR2 FQGTGA. Trimming took off 0 bases at V and 4 bases at J, with 16 bases between the two ends. The CDR3 extends over 16 amino acids. The CDR3: CASSLTRAGERYEQYF. CDR3 DNA: TGTGCCAGCAGCTTAACGAGGGCAGGGGAGAGGTACGAGCAGTACTTC. Full variable domain (remainder filled in from reference TRBV7-3 and TRBJ2-7): GAGVSQTPSNKVTEKGKYVELRCDPISGHTALYWYRQSLGQGPEFLIYFQGTGAADDSGLPNDRFFAVRPEGSVSTLKIQRTERGDSAVYLCASSLTRAGERYEQYFGPGTRLTVT.

This clonotype was counted a few times. The gene calls are TRBV25-1 and TRBJ1-2; 10 nucleotides match TRBD1. Germline V gene lookup returns CDR1 MGHDK and CDR2 SYGVNS. CDR3 size: 15 residues. V lost 6 bases, J lost 7 bases, and 11 bases stayed unmatched. The CDR3 coding sequence is TGTGCCAGCAGGGACAACGACAGGGGGCCGTTTGGCTACACCTTC. It encodes CASRDNDRGPFGYTF.

The chain is built from TRBV6-1 and TRBJ1-4; 8 bases match TRBD1. Per the germline V gene, CDR1 is MNHNS and CDR2 is SASEGT. This CDR3 contains 15 residues. V was clipped by 5 bases and J by 4 bases; unmatched bases: 6. The CDR3 DNA follows: TGTGCCAGCAGTCGGGGACAGGCTCTTAATGAAAAACTGTTTTTT. It encodes CASSRGQALNEKLFF.

The rearrangement uses TRBV3-1 and TRBJ1-6; tentative D call: TRBD1 (5 bases). Trimming took 0 bases from V and 9 from J, leaving 12 bases between them. Looked up from germline, CDR1 is LGHDT and CDR2 is YNNKEL (reference sequence). This CDR3 comprises 15 residues. DNA for the CDR3: TGTGCCAGCAGCCAAGATTGGGGCAGCCGTTCACCCCTCCACTTT. Translating gives CASSQDWGSRSPLHF. Together with reference TRBV3-1 and TRBJ1-6, the CDR3 gives the full variable domain: DTAVSQTPKYLVTQMGNDKSIKCEQNLGHDTMYWYKQDSKKFLKIMFSYNNKELIINETVPNRFSPKSPDKAHLNLHINSLELGDSAVYFCASSQDWGSRSPLHFGNGTRLTVT.

This clonotype was counted a few times. The chain combines TRBV29-1 with TRBJ2-7; D is perhaps TRBD1 (6 bases). V gave up 6 bases and J gave up 1 base, with 10 bases separating them. Germline lookup yields CDR1 SQVTM and CDR2 ANQGSEA. This CDR3 comprises 12 residues. The CDR3 protein is CSVQGRSYEQYF. DNA for the CDR3: TGCAGCGTGCAGGGGAGATCCTACGAGCAGTACTTC.

The CDR3 reads CASSQEPGGNTEAFF. For the CDR3, the DNA is TGCGCCAGCAGCCAAGAGCCGGGGGGAAACACTGAAGCTTTCTTT. V usage is TRBV4-3 and J usage is TRBJ1-1; D is perhaps TRBD1 (5 bases). V was trimmed by 0 bases and J by 2 bases, leaving 10 bases between them. This CDR3 comprises 15 residues. In germline, CDR1 is LGHNA, CDR2 YSLEER.

There are a few counts of this clonotype. The J gene is TRBJ2-2, the V gene TRBV20-1; 9 bases are a match to TRBD1. Germline-derived CDR1 and CDR2 are DFQATT and SNEGSKA (reference sequence). CDR3 length equals 15 residues. The junction had 8 bases not matched to a gene; V was cut back by 6 bases and J by 3 bases. CDR3 DNA: TGCAGTGCCCCCAGGACAGGGGTCGACACCGGGGAGCTGTTTTTT. This codes for CSAPRTGVDTGELFF.

The rearrangement joins TRBV5-1 to TRBJ2-7; weak D call: TRBD2 (6 bases). The CDR3 is 15 residues long. The V gene lost 2 bases and the J gene lost 2 bases, with 14 bases spanning the gap. Germline V gene data show CDR1 as SGHRS and CDR2 as YFSETQ. CDR3 protein: CASSLPTGETYEQYF. The CDR3 DNA sequence: TGCGCCAGCAGCTTACCGACGGGAGAAACCTACGAGCAGTACTTC.

This clonotype has ten or more counts. The V call is TRBV7-2, the J call TRBJ1-1, with no clear D. V was pared by 1 base and J by 1 base, with 10 bases between. The CDR3 covers 15 residues. Germline values: CDR1 SGHTA, CDR2 FQGNSA. The CDR3 sequence: CASSLDPHRNTEAFF. The CDR3 DNA is TGTGCCAGCAGCTTAGACCCCCATCGGAACACTGAAGCTTTCTTT.

This chain uses TRBV12-3 or TRBV12-4 with TRBJ2-2; D gene uncertain. The CDR3 consists of 12 residues. V shed 6 bases and J shed 7 bases, with 9 bases lying between them. This chain's CDR3 is CASSPDNGELFF. DNA of the CDR3: TGTGCCAGCAGCCCTGACAACGGGGAGCTGTTTTTT.

The chain carries TRBV5-1 and TRBJ2-5; 16 nucleotides agree with TRBD2. CDR3 length: 18 amino acids. V shed 4 bases, J shed 5 bases, and the junction held 11 bases outside the gene matches. CDR1 and CDR2 (germline): SGHRS, YFSETQ. The CDR3 DNA reads TGCGCCAGCAGCAGACTTTCCGGGACTAGCGGGAGGGAGGAGACCCAGTACTTC. Amino acid sequence: CASSRLSGTSGREETQYF.

The chain combines TRBV6-5 with TRBJ2-2; the match to TRBD2 covers 11 bases. Germline V gene data show CDR1 as MNHEY and CDR2 as SVGAGI. After removal of 5 bases from V and 7 bases from J, the junction contained 3 bases not matched to a gene. The CDR3 spans 14 residues. Here the CDR3 reads CASSHGLAGGELFF. The CDR3, as DNA: TGTGCCAGCAGTCACGGACTAGCGGGCGGGGAGCTGTTTTTT.

This clonotype was counted at least ten times. The chain joins TRBV12-3 or TRBV12-4 to TRBJ2-7, with D hard to call. The CDR3 length is 15 residues. Trimming removed 1 base from V and 6 bases from J, with 16 bases in between. CDR3 residues: CASSLEFANWGEQYF. CDR3 nucleotide sequence: TGTGCCAGCAGTTTAGAGTTTGCGAATTGGGGCGAGCAGTACTTC.

There are a few counts of this clonotype. The V and J genes are TRBV11-1 and TRBJ2-6; no clear D gene. CDR1 is SGHAT, CDR2 FQDESV, per germline (reference sequence). With 7 bases removed from V and 0 bases from J, the gap between germline ends came to 19 bases. The CDR3 spans 18 residues. This CDR3 reads CASTPRWAASSGANVLTF. The DNA for the CDR3 is TGTGCCAGCACCCCCCGATGGGCGGCGAGCTCTGGGGCCAACGTCCTGACTTTC.

This clonotype has a handful of counts. The chain carries TRBV5-1 and TRBJ2-7; D is perhaps TRBD1 or TRBD2 (5 bases each). Trimming took 4 bases from V and 4 from J, leaving 18 bases between them. The germline gives CDR1 SGHRS, CDR2 YFSETQ. The CDR3 is 15 amino acids. The DNA of the CDR3 is TGCGCCAGCAGCCCCCGACGGGAAGGGGTGTACGAGCAGTACTTC. It specifies CASSPRREGVYEQYF.

The V gene is TRBV27, the J gene TRBJ2-7; D possibly corresponds to TRBD2 (6 bases). The CDR3 is 15 amino acids. The germline V gene encodes CDR1 MNHEY and CDR2 SMNVEV (reference sequence). The V and J ends lost 7 bases and 3 bases respectively, with 19 bases between them. The CDR3 region has the DNA TGTGCCAGCACCCTCGCTAGCGATGTCGGCTACGAGCAGTACTTC. Its protein product is CASTLASDVGYEQYF.

This clonotype was counted many times. V is TRBV4-1 and J is TRBJ2-7; weak D call: TRBD2 (6 bases). The CDR3 runs to 14 residues. Trimming shortened V by 1 base and J by 3 bases, and 10 bases separated the two germline ends. The V gene's germline CDR1 is MGHRA and CDR2 YSYEKL. This CDR3 reads CASSQGSGVYEQYF. The CDR3 DNA reads as TGCGCCAGCAGCCAAGGTTCGGGAGTCTACGAGCAGTACTTC.

The V call is TRBV4-2, the J call TRBJ2-3; D is uncertain. V lost 5 bases and J lost 2, with 23 bases in between. The CDR3 loop spans 18 amino acids. Germline assignment: CDR1 LGHNA and CDR2 YNFKEQ. The CDR3 DNA reads as TGTGCCAGCAGCTACGGTGTCGTCGTCGGGTCGTCCACAGATACGCAGTATTTT. Amino acids: CASSYGVVVGSSTDTQYF.

This sequence joins TRBV11-1 and TRBJ2-1; 8 nucleotides agree with TRBD1. The V and J ends lost 5 bases and 8 bases, in that order; junction bases with no gene match: 20. Germline V gene data show CDR1 as SGHAT and CDR2 as FQDESV (reference sequence). The CDR3 is 18 amino acids. The CDR3 nucleotides read TGTGCCAGCAGCCCCCGGACAGGGAAAAGTCTAGAGCTCTATGAGCAGTTCTTC. Residues: CASSPRTGKSLELYEQFF.